This entry lists 2 T cell receptor beta chains sequenced from one sample in a study of blood T cell repertoires in COVID-19. Profiled with immunoSEQ multiplex PCR; TCRdb holds only in-frame clones, not every one. The sample includes 180,000 or so clones, 86% of them seen just once. Sequenced input: peripheral blood. The receptors come from a man aged 18-30 years with acute or convalescent COVID-19.

This clone was counted a single time. This chain uses TRBV10-1 with TRBJ2-1; tentative D call: TRBD2 (6 bases). In germline, CDR1 is WNHNN, CDR2 SYGVQD (reference sequence). The CDR3 contains 14 residues. Trimming shortened V by 3 bases and J by 4 bases, and 10 bases separated the two germline ends. This chain's CDR3 is CASSDGDSYNEQFF. The CDR3 bases are TGCGCCAGCAGTGATGGGGACTCATACAATGAGCAGTTCTTC.

The chain employs TRBV24-1 and TRBJ2-1, with 9 bases matching TRBD2. The CDR3 spans 15 residues. The germline gives CDR1 KGHDR, CDR2 SFDVKD. After removal of 3 bases from V and 8 bases from J, the junction contained 7 bases not matched to a gene. The CDR3 bases are TGTGCCACCAGTGATAGGCCTAGCGGGGCCTATGAGCAGTTCTTC. Protein sequence: CATSDRPSGAYEQFF.